This T cell receptor (beta chain) came from a study of blood T cell repertoires in COVID-19. Study overall: Italy, Spain and the United States were the sources of the convalescent and acute COVID-19 samples. Nucleic acid was either cDNA or gDNA, and it came from T cells, B-cell-depleted T cells, or PBMCs.

The V and J ends lost 5 bases and 3 bases, in that order; junction bases with no gene match: 2. This CDR3 has 14 amino acids. Germline V gene data show CDR1 as SGHAT and CDR2 as FQNNGV. In the original processing: Estimated nucleated cell counts came from reference gene primer amplification. Assay: immunoSEQ multiplex PCR; the TCRdb copy retains only in-frame clones and omits some. V and J calls and clone size are as listed in that table; D and trimming were resolved from the DNA. Of about 220,000 clones in the sample, roughly nine tenths were seen once. This clone appeared a few times. V usage is TRBV11-2 and J usage is TRBJ2-5; 11 bases align to TRBD2. This receptor was taken from a man aged 35 to 55 with acute or convalescent COVID-19. Sequencing used peripheral blood. The CDR3 loop reads CASSELAGEETQYF. The CDR3 DNA reads TGTGCCAGCAGCGAACTAGCGGGAGAAGAGACCCAGTACTTC.